One sample yielded the 29 T cell receptor beta chains listed below, sequenced in a study of blood T cell repertoires in COVID-19. Sequencing was performed with immunoSEQ multiplex PCR; in TCRdb, only in-frame clones are kept and a portion is missing. The sample contains 250,000 or so clones, approximately 86% of which appear only once. Sequenced input: peripheral blood. These receptors all stem from an elderly man with acute or convalescent COVID-19.

The gene calls are TRBV7-3 and TRBJ2-2, with 9 bases lining up with TRBD2. The CDR3 is 16 residues long. Germline CDR1 SGHTA, CDR2 FQGTGA. Trimming cost V 6 bases and J 1 base; bases outside gene matches: 6. This CDR3 reads CASRPGLALNTGELFF. The CDR3 nucleotides read TGTGCCAGCAGACCAGGACTAGCGCTGAACACCGGGGAGCTGTTTTTT.

CDR3 DNA sequence: TGCGCCAGCAGCTTGGCCGACAGGACTGAAGCTTTCTTT. Translating gives CASSLADRTEAFF. The gene calls are TRBV5-1 and TRBJ1-1; the D gene is possibly TRBD1 (6 bases). V dropped 0 bases and J dropped 5 bases, with 8 bases sitting between them. The germline gives CDR1 SGHRS, CDR2 YFSETQ. The CDR3 length is 13 residues.

This clone appeared a few times. The CDR3 bases are TGTGCCAGCAGCCTTGCGGGCACTAATAATTCACCCCTCCACTTT. Protein product: CASSLAGTNNSPLHF. The chain uses TRBV5-6 and TRBJ1-6; D uncertain. CDR3 length equals 15 residues. V lost 4 bases and J lost 5, with 13 bases in between. The germline gives CDR1 SGHDT, CDR2 YYEEEE.

The chain uses TRBV6-4 and TRBJ1-2, with D maybe TRBD1 (6 bases). Germline CDR1 reads MRHNA; CDR2 reads SNTAGT. V was clipped by 0 bases and J by 4 bases, with 9 bases between them. CDR3 length equals 14 residues. Written as DNA, the CDR3 is TGTGCCAGCAGTGACTCCGGCAGGGGCTATGGCTACACCTTC. The encoded protein is CASSDSGRGYGYTF.

This chain joins TRBV6-6 and TRBJ1-2; TRBD1 agrees at 8 bases. The CDR3 is 17 amino acids. CDR1 MNHNY and CDR2 SVGAGI come from the germline V gene (reference sequence). With V trimmed by 5 bases and J by 0 bases, 11 bases remained unmatched. CDR3 amino acids: CASSPQQGARANYGYTF. DNA for the CDR3: TGTGCCAGCAGTCCGCAGCAGGGGGCGCGGGCTAACTATGGCTACACCTTC.

V is TRBV29-1 and J is TRBJ1-1, with D maybe TRBD1 (6 bases). The germline gives CDR1 SQVTM, CDR2 ANQGSEA. The CDR3 totals 13 residues. V lost 7 bases and J lost 2, with 14 bases in between. CDR3 DNA: TGCAGCGCTCAGGGGAGCTCTAACACTGAAGCTTTCTTT. It translates to CSAQGSSNTEAFF.

J is TRBJ2-7 and V is TRBV7-8; 10 bases match TRBD1. CDR1 is SGHVS and CDR2 is FQNEAQ in the germline V gene. The V segment lost 6 bases and the J segment 4 bases; nucleotides outside the gene matches: 3. The CDR3 is 13 amino acids. The CDR3 region is CASREDRGYEQYF. CDR3 bases: TGTGCCAGCAGGGAGGACAGGGGGTACGAGCAGTACTTC. The full variable domain, rest sourced from reference TRBV7-8 and TRBJ2-7, is GAGVSQSPRYKVAKRGQDVALRCDPISGHVSLFWYQQALGQGPEFLTYFQNEAQLDKSGLPSDRFFAERPEGSVSTLKIQRTQQEDSAVYLCASREDRGYEQYFGPGTRLTVT.

The chain joins TRBV27 to TRBJ1-6; 7 nucleotides line up with TRBD1. The CDR3 spans 14 residues. CDR1 and CDR2 from the germline V gene are MNHEY and SMNVEV (reference sequence). V lost 8 bases and J lost 9; bases outside the gene matches: 10. This chain's CDR3 is CASSPDRVGSPLHF. CDR3 nucleotides: TGTGCCAGCTCACCTGACAGGGTGGGTTCACCCCTCCACTTT.

This clone occurred once. The rearrangement links TRBV3-1 (or the pseudogene TRBV3-2) to TRBJ1-5, with D uncertain. V shed 4 bases and J shed 0 bases, with 4 bases lying between them. The CDR3 has 13 amino acids. CDR1 is LGHDT, CDR2 YNNKEL, per germline (reference sequence). This CDR3 reads CASSLYSNQPQHF. The CDR3 bases are TGTGCCAGCAGCCTTTATAGCAATCAGCCCCAGCATTTT.

The rearrangement joins TRBV7-2 to TRBJ2-1; D gene unclear. V was clipped by 5 bases and J by 3 bases, with 8 bases between them. This CDR3 has 13 amino acids. The germline V gene encodes CDR1 SGHTA and CDR2 FQGNSA. The CDR3 coding sequence is TGTGCCAGCAGCGTAGGAGTCTACAATGAGCAGTTCTTC. Encoded protein: CASSVGVYNEQFF.

This chain links TRBV5-1 with TRBJ2-7; tentative D call: TRBD1 (6 bases). The V gene's germline CDR1 is SGHRS and CDR2 YFSETQ. Trimming shortened V by 4 bases and J by 3 bases, and 8 bases separated the two germline ends. This CDR3 region has 12 residues. DNA for the CDR3: TGCGCCAGCAGCCGGGACAACTACGAGCAGTACTTC. Its protein is CASSRDNYEQYF. Full variable domain (rest looked up from reference TRBV5-1 and TRBJ2-7): KAGVTQTPRYLIKTRGQQVTLSCSPISGHRSVSWYQQTPGQGLQFLFEYFSETQRNKGNFPGRFSGRQFSNSRSEMNVSTLELGDSALYLCASSRDNYEQYFGPGTRLTVT.

J is TRBJ2-3 and V is TRBV9; 9 nucleotides match TRBD1. Looked up from germline, CDR1 is SGDLS and CDR2 is YYNGEE. V lost 0 bases and J lost 2; bases outside the gene matches: 1. The CDR3 sequence is 15 residues long. The CDR3 sequence: CASSVGDRATDTQYF. CDR3 DNA sequence: TGTGCCAGCAGCGTAGGGGACAGGGCCACAGATACGCAGTATTTT.

This clone turned up a few times. The chain carries TRBV4-3 and TRBJ1-1; TRBD1 agrees at 7 bases. The CDR3 runs 15 residues. Germline V gene sequence: CDR1 LGHNA, CDR2 YSLEER. The V segment lost 1 base and the J segment 2 bases; nucleotides outside the gene matches: 4. CDR3 protein: CASSQGTGLNTEAFF. CDR3 bases: TGCGCCAGCAGCCAAGGGACAGGACTTAACACTGAAGCTTTCTTT.

V usage is TRBV5-4 and J usage is TRBJ2-1, with 7 bases aligning to TRBD1. The length of the CDR3 is 12 residues. With 0 bases clipped from V and 10 bases from J, the junction kept 1 base outside the gene matches. The germline gives CDR1 SGHNT, CDR2 YYREEE (reference sequence). CDR3: CASSLVQGEQFF. The CDR3 DNA follows: TGTGCCAGCAGCTTGGTACAGGGGGAGCAGTTCTTC.

This clone was seen only once. The genes are TRBV18 and TRBJ1-2, with D hard to call. V was clipped by 5 bases and J by 4 bases, with 14 bases between them. The germline CDR1 and CDR2 sequences are KGHSH and LQKENI. The CDR3 runs to 14 residues. The CDR3: CASSTPGLGYGYTF. Written as DNA, the CDR3 is TGTGCCAGCTCAACTCCGGGTCTGGGCTATGGCTACACCTTC.

This chain links TRBV7-3 with TRBJ2-5; 9 nucleotides line up with TRBD1. V lost 2 bases to trimming and J lost 0 bases; unmatched junction nucleotides: 4. Germline V gene data show CDR1 as SGHTA and CDR2 as FQGTGA. The CDR3 has 16 residues. The CDR3 DNA sequence: TGTGCCAGCAGCTTAGCTGGACAGGGGTACCAAGAGACCCAGTACTTC. It encodes CASSLAGQGYQETQYF. Using reference TRBV7-3 and TRBJ2-5 for the parts outside the CDR3, the full variable domain is GAGVSQTPSNKVTEKGKYVELRCDPISGHTALYWYRQSLGQGPEFLIYFQGTGAADDSGLPNDRFFAVRPEGSVSTLKIQRTERGDSAVYLCASSLAGQGYQETQYFGPGTRLLVL.

The chain combines TRBV6-6 with TRBJ2-7; possibly TRBD2 for D (6 bases). Trimming stripped 7 bases from V and 3 bases from J, with 16 bases between. The CDR3 extends over 14 amino acids. The V gene's germline CDR1 is MNHNY and CDR2 SVGAGI (reference sequence). CDR3 coding DNA: TGTGCCAGCACCCCTTCGGGACTTATCTACGAGCAGTACTTC. As protein: CASTPSGLIYEQYF.

The chain uses TRBV18 and TRBJ1-2; 7 bases fit TRBD1. Germline assignment: CDR1 KGHSH and CDR2 LQKENI. This CDR3 is built from 15 residues. After removal of 3 bases from V and 0 bases from J, the junction contained 4 bases not matched to a gene. The CDR3: CASSPTTGPNYGYTF. CDR3 in DNA: TGTGCCAGCTCACCTACGACAGGGCCTAACTATGGCTACACCTTC.

This chain links TRBV6-6 with TRBJ2-7; possible D gene TRBD1, 6 bases. This CDR3 is 21 amino acids long. Germline V gives CDR1 MNHNY, CDR2 SVGAGI (reference sequence). V lost 5 bases to trimming and J lost 7 bases, with 39 bases between them. CDR3 nucleotides: TGTGCCAGCAGTCCTCGGGGAGCCAGGGGAGTCTCGTCTCAGCGCGGATCGGAGCAGTACTTC. Its protein product is CASSPRGARGVSSQRGSEQYF.

The J gene is TRBJ2-2, the V gene TRBV6-2 or TRBV6-3; TRBD1 matches at 7 bases. Germline CDR1 MNHEY, CDR2 SVGEGT. The CDR3 loop spans 16 amino acids. V was pared by 6 bases and J by 7 bases, with 14 bases of the junction left unmatched. CDR3 residues: CASSPPGTVAGGELFF. The CDR3 DNA follows: TGTGCCAGCAGCCCTCCCGGGACAGTGGCAGGCGGGGAGCTGTTTTTT.

This chain joins TRBV10-3 and TRBJ1-6, with a possible D match to TRBD1 (6 bases). The length of the CDR3 is 14 residues. CDR1 is ENHRY and CDR2 is SYGVKD in the germline V gene. V was pared by 4 bases and J by 5 bases, with 9 bases between. CDR3 region: CAISGQVNNSPLHF. The DNA of the CDR3 is TGTGCCATCAGTGGACAGGTCAATAATTCACCCCTCCACTTT.

This chain links TRBV6-2 or TRBV6-3 with TRBJ1-5; a weak D match, TRBD1 (6 bases). Germline CDR1 reads MNHEY; CDR2 reads SVGEGT. Deletions cut 4 bases from V and 1 base from J, with 14 bases between. The CDR3 runs to 16 residues. The CDR3 nucleotides read TGTGCCAGCAGTTTTGGACAGAGGATCAGCAATCAGCCCCAGCATTTT. Its translation is CASSFGQRISNQPQHF.

The chain couples TRBV7-2 to TRBJ1-5; D is perhaps TRBD1 (5 bases). CDR3 size: 15 residues. V was cut by 0 bases and J by 2 bases, with 8 bases left in between. From germline, CDR1 is SGHTA and CDR2 FQGNSA. CDR3 coding DNA: TGTGCCAGCAGCTTAGCGGGAGGGGGCAATCAGCCCCAGCATTTT. Its translation is CASSLAGGGNQPQHF.

The chain links TRBV9 to TRBJ1-2, with D perhaps matching TRBD1 (6 bases). CDR3 length: 15 residues. Per the germline V gene, CDR1 is SGDLS and CDR2 is YYNGEE. The V gene lost 2 bases and the J gene lost 4 bases, with 15 bases spanning the gap. This CDR3 is CASSVDTGPAYGYTF. DNA for the CDR3: TGTGCCAGCAGCGTCGATACAGGGCCGGCCTATGGCTACACCTTC. Full variable domain (rest looked up from reference TRBV9 and TRBJ1-2): DSGVTQTPKHLITATGQRVTLRCSPRSGDLSVYWYQQSLDQGLQFLIQYYNGEERAKGNILERFSAQQFPDLHSELNLSSLELGDSALYFCASSVDTGPAYGYTFGSGTRLTVV.

The gene calls are TRBV19 and TRBJ2-5, with 9 positions matching TRBD1. The CDR3 runs to 16 residues. Germline CDR1 reads LNHDA; CDR2 reads SQIVND (reference sequence). J was trimmed by 3 bases and V by 5 bases; bases with no gene match: 10. The CDR3 DNA reads as TGTGCCAGTAGTCGAGGGGGACAGGGAGCGGAAGAGACCCAGTACTTC. It encodes CASSRGGQGAEETQYF.

J is TRBJ2-4 and V is TRBV11-2, with 9 bases that match TRBD1. Trimming removed 5 bases from V and 4 bases from J; junction bases left unmatched: 6. The CDR3 loop spans 15 amino acids. CDR1 is SGHAT, CDR2 FQNNGV, per germline. The CDR3 loop reads CASSNPGQGKNIQYF. As DNA, the CDR3 is TGTGCCAGCAGCAATCCGGGACAGGGTAAAAACATTCAGTACTTC.

The chain couples TRBV24-1 to TRBJ1-5; possible D gene TRBD1, 5 bases. This CDR3 has 13 residues. Looked up from germline, CDR1 is KGHDR and CDR2 is SFDVKD. The CDR3, as DNA: TGTGCATTAGGAGGGGATAGCAATCAGCCCCAGCATTTT. Protein: CALGGDSNQPQHF.

The chain joins TRBV28 to TRBJ2-7; a possible D gene is TRBD2 (5 bases). CDR3 length: 14 amino acids. Per germline, CDR1 MDHEN and CDR2 SYDVKM. The V end was cut by 3 bases, the J end by 6 bases, with 15 bases between. In DNA form, the CDR3 reads TGTGCCAGCAGTTTCGACTATCACAGTCGCGAGCAGTACTTC. This translates into CASSFDYHSREQYF.

The rearrangement joins TRBV13 to TRBJ2-1, with D perhaps TRBD2 (6 bases). The CDR3 spans 16 residues. V was trimmed by 1 base and J by 10 bases, leaving 20 bases between them. CDR1 and CDR2 (germline): PRHDT, FYEKMQ (reference sequence). In nucleotides, the CDR3 is TGTGCCAGCAGCTTAGACGGGAGAGCCCGAGTTTGGGAGCAGTTCTTC. Translating gives CASSLDGRARVWEQFF.